The 2 T cell receptor beta chains presented below share a single source sample, sequenced in a study of cytomegalovirus exposure and HLA in healthy donors. The PCR ran on 60 Vbeta and 13 Jbeta primers. Clones were read by immunoSEQ multiplex PCR, and TCRdb kept only the in-frame ones, dropping some. Among some 140,000 clones listed, 79% were seen once. Sample: PBMCs. All receptors come from a man aged 40-49 years in good health and CMV-seropositive.

The V gene is TRBV28, the J gene TRBJ2-7, with 10 bases fitting TRBD2. The CDR3 extends over 15 amino acids. Germline lookup yields CDR1 MDHEN and CDR2 SYDVKM. V lost 5 bases to trimming and J lost 4 bases; unmatched junction nucleotides: 8. The CDR3: CASSLGLADIYEQYF. The CDR3 region has the DNA TGTGCCAGCAGTCTCGGACTAGCGGACATATACGAGCAGTACTTC.

The J gene is TRBJ1-5, the V gene TRBV19; D may be TRBD1 (6 bases). V lost 3 bases and J 4 bases, leaving 13 bases between the germline ends. Per germline, CDR1 LNHDA and CDR2 SQIVND (reference sequence). The CDR3 extends over 15 amino acids. CDR3 protein: CASSITGSKNQPQHF. The CDR3 DNA follows: TGTGCCAGTAGTATTACAGGGAGTAAAAATCAGCCCCAGCATTTT.